The text below deals with one T cell receptor (beta chain). Its antigen remains unknown. Other DNA sequences in the same sample also yield this CDR3. These data belong to a study of shared clonotypes between healthy human individuals. Study context: Each donor's CD4 naive and CD4 memory cells filled three plates apiece, CD8 naive two, and CD8 memory one. Study outcomes and limitations: Rarefaction curves obtained for sorted subsets showed sequencing incomplete despite large depth.

Each sorted subset replicate got 200 ng genomic DNA, roughly 33,000 genomes. Only in-frame clones appear in the TCRdb table, and some are missing; sequencing was by immunoSEQ multiplex PCR. The sample carries some 2.1 million clones, 90% to 95% recorded once. The germline CDR1 and CDR2 sequences are SGHRS and YFSETQ. The V gene lost 4 bases and the J gene lost 3 bases, with 11 bases spanning the gap. The CDR3 extends over 13 amino acids. This sequence joins TRBV5-1 and TRBJ2-7, with a tentative D call TRBD1 (6 bases). The source material was naive CD4+ T cells sorted from blood. The sample's subset: CD45RA+ positively selected. This clonotype originated in a young man in good health. The CDR3 loop reads CASSPGQYYEQYF. The DNA of the CDR3 is TGCGCCAGCAGCCCTGGACAGTACTACGAGCAGTACTTC.